Following are 11 T cell receptor beta chains from one sample sequenced in a study of cytomegalovirus exposure and HLA in healthy donors (dated by TCRdb to 2017 to 2019). The library came from the immunoSEQ multiplex PCR assay. For the multiplex PCR, a mixture combining 60 forward primers for TCR Vbeta segments and 13 reverse primers for TCR Jbeta segments was used. TCRdb re-hosts the immuneACCESS table, in-frame sequences only. Its copies lack some clones; in the studies checked, an unresolved V gene accounts for under half of them, and the cause for the rest is not known. The sample contains some 180,000 clones, roughly 13% of them found a single time. 7.5% to 10% of the sample lies in the top ten. The specimen was PBMCs. These receptor sequences come from a man between 50 and 59 years old in good health and CMV-seropositive.

The chain couples TRBV6-1 to TRBJ1-2; D is undetermined. Germline lookup yields CDR1 MNHNS and CDR2 SASEGT. The CDR3 has 12 residues. Trimming removed 7 bases at V and 5 bases at J, with 11 bases between. The CDR3 sequence is CASNPGWYGYTF. In DNA form, the CDR3 reads TGTGCCAGCAATCCGGGTTGGTATGGCTACACCTTC.

This clone was found many times. The chain is built from TRBV7-3 and TRBJ2-1, with a tentative D call TRBD2 (5 bases). This CDR3 contains 12 residues. The germline V gene encodes CDR1 SGHTA and CDR2 FQGTGA. V lost 4 bases and J lost 7, with 8 bases in between. The CDR3 nucleotides read TGTGCCAGCAGCTCGCCGGGAAATGAGCAGTTCTTC. It translates to CASSSPGNEQFF.

The CDR3: CASSTSTGRNEQFF. The CDR3 bases are TGTGCCAGCAGTACCTCGACAGGGAGGAATGAGCAGTTCTTC. J is TRBJ2-1 and V is TRBV27, with a possible D match to TRBD1 (7 bases). The V end was cut by 5 bases, the J end by 7 bases, with 15 bases between. The germline V gene has CDR1 MNHEY and CDR2 SMNVEV (reference sequence). The CDR3 spans 14 residues.

This clone has a handful of counts. CDR3 region: CASSLENSGQVGGYTF. As DNA, the CDR3 is TGTGCCAGCAGCTTGGAGAACTCTGGACAGGTTGGTGGCTACACCTTC. The rearrangement links TRBV5-4 to TRBJ1-2, with TRBD1 matching over 7 bases. The V gene end was trimmed by 0 bases and the J gene end by 7 bases; junction bases not matched to a gene: 12. This CDR3 is 16 amino acids long. Germline assignment: CDR1 SGHNT and CDR2 YYREEE (reference sequence).

This clone was counted a few times. This sequence joins TRBV15 and TRBJ2-3; D perhaps matches TRBD2 (6 bases). The germline V and J ends were trimmed by 0 bases and 14 bases, with 24 bases remaining between them. The CDR3 extends over 16 amino acids. Germline CDR1 reads LNHNV; CDR2 reads YYDKDF (reference sequence). As DNA, the CDR3 is TGTGCCACCAGCAGAGATCCCGTGATAGCGGCTGGTATACTGTATTTT. Amino acids: CATSRDPVIAAGILYF.

This clone was seen only a few times. The chain joins TRBV6-6 to TRBJ2-1, with a possible D match to TRBD2 (5 bases). Trimming shortened V by 2 bases and J by 12 bases, and 14 bases separated the two germline ends. Germline CDR1 is MNHNY and CDR2 is SVGAGI (reference sequence). This CDR3 has 13 residues. The CDR3 here is CASSYSLGAAQFF. DNA for the CDR3: TGTGCCAGCAGTTACAGCCTGGGAGCCGCGCAGTTCTTC.

The chain combines TRBV7-6 with TRBJ1-6; no firm D call. Germline V CDR1 and CDR2: SGHVS, FNYEAQ. Between the trimmed V and J ends, which lost 1 base and 0 bases, there was a span of 7 bases. The CDR3 extends over 16 amino acids. CDR3 region: CASSLVESSYNSPLHF. Written as DNA, the CDR3 is TGTGCCAGCAGCTTAGTAGAGAGCTCCTATAATTCACCCCTCCACTTT. Variable domain in full (rest from reference TRBV7-6 and TRBJ1-6): GAGVSQSPRYKVTKRGQDVALRCDPISGHVSLYWYRQALGQGPEFLTYFNYEAQQDKSGLPNDRFSAERPEGSISTLTIQRTEQRDSAMYRCASSLVESSYNSPLHFGNGTRLTVT.

V gene TRBV19 combines with J gene TRBJ1-1; D is unclear. Trimming stripped 6 bases from V and 3 bases from J, with 17 bases between. The CDR3 sequence is 15 residues long. Germline-derived CDR1 and CDR2 are LNHDA and SQIVND (reference sequence). CDR3 amino acids: CASSIAAKWDTEAFF. CDR3 coding DNA: TGTGCCAGTAGCATTGCGGCAAAGTGGGACACTGAAGCTTTCTTT.

This clone was seen a few times. The rearrangement links TRBV4-2 to TRBJ1-4, with 7 bases matching TRBD1. This CDR3 contains 15 residues. V trimming: 4 bases; J trimming: 7 bases; junction bases outside the gene matches: 9. CDR1 is LGHNA and CDR2 is YNFKEQ in the germline V gene. The CDR3 reads CASSPGGQGGEKLFF. For the CDR3, the DNA is TGTGCCAGCAGCCCAGGGGGGCAGGGAGGTGAAAAACTGTTTTTT.

Notes on this clone: This CDR3 is missing its conserved last phenylalanine or tryptophan, likely due to a read error. This chain joins TRBV6-6 and TRBJ1-6; 11 bases align to TRBD1. The V gene end was trimmed by 6 bases and the J gene end by 7 bases; junction bases not matched to a gene: 5. Looked up from germline, CDR1 is MNHNY and CDR2 is SVGAGI (reference sequence). The CDR3 is made up of 15 amino acids. In DNA, the CDR3 is TGTGCCAGCAGCCTAGGGACAGGGGGGAATTCACCCCTCCACGTT. It yields the protein CASSLGTGGNSPLHV.

This clone was detected only a few times. V gene TRBV6-1 combines with J gene TRBJ1-2; weak D call: TRBD1 (5 bases). The CDR3 runs to 17 residues. V gave up 2 bases and J gave up 5 bases, with 21 bases separating them. Germline V gives CDR1 MNHNS, CDR2 SASEGT. The CDR3 loop is CASSELGWDGGKYGYTF. The CDR3 coding sequence is TGTGCCAGCAGTGAACTGGGTTGGGACGGCGGGAAATATGGCTACACCTTC.